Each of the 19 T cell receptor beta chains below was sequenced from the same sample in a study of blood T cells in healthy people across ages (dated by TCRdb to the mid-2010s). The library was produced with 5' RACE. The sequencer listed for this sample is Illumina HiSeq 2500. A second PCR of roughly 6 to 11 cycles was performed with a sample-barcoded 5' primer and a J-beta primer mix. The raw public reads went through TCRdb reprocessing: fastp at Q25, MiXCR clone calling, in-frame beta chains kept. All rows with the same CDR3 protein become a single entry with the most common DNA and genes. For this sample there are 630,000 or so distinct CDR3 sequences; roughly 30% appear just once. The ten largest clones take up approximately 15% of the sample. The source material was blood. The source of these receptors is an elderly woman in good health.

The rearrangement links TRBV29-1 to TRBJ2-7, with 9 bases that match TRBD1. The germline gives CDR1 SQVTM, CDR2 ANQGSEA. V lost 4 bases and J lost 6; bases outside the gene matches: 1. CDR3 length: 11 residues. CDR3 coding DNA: TGCAGCGTTGGGACAGGGGTCGAGCAGTACTTC. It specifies CSVGTGVEQYF.

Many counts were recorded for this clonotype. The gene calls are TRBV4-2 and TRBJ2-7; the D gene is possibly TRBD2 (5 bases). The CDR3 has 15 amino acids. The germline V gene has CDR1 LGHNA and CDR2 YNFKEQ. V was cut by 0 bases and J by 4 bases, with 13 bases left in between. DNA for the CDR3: TGTGCCAGCAGCCAAGATCTGGCGGGCCAGTACGAGCAGTACTTC. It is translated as CASSQDLAGQYEQYF.

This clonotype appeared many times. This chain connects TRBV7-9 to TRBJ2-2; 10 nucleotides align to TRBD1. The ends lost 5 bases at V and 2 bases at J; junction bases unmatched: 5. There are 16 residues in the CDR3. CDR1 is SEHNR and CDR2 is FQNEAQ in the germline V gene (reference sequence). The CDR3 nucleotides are TGTGCCAGCAGCCCCCGGACAGGGGGTAACACCGGGGAGCTGTTTTTT. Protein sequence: CASSPRTGGNTGELFF.

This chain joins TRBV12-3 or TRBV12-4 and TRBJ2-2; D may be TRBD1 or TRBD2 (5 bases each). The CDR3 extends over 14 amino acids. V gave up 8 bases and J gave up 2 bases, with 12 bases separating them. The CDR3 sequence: CASGPGRNTGELFF. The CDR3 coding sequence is TGTGCCAGCGGGCCGGGGCGAAACACCGGGGAGCTGTTTTTT.

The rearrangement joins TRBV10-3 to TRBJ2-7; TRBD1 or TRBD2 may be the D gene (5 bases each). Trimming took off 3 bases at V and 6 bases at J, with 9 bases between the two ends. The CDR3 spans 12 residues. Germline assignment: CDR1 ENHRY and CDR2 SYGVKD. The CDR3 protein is CAISEMGVEQYF. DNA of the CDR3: TGTGCCATCAGTGAAATGGGGGTCGAGCAGTACTTC.

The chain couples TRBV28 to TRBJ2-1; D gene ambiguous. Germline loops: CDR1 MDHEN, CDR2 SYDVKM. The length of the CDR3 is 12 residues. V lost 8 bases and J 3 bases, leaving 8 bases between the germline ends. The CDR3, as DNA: TGTGCCAGCCGACTGGTCTACAATGAGCAGTTCTTC. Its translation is CASRLVYNEQFF. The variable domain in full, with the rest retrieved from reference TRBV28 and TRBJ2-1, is DVKVTQSSRYLVKRTGEKVFLECVQDMDHENMFWYRQDPGLGLRLIYFSYDVKMKEKGDIPEGYSVSREKKERFSLILESASTNQTSMYLCASRLVYNEQFFGPGTRLTVL.

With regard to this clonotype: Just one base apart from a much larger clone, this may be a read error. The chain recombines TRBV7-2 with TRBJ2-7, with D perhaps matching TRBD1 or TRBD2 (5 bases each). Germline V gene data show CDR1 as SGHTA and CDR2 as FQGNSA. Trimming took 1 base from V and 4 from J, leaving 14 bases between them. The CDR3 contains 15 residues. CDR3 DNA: TGTGCCAGCAGCTTAGGGGCAGGGAGCGGTTACGAGCAGTACTTC. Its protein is CASSLGAGSGYEQYF.

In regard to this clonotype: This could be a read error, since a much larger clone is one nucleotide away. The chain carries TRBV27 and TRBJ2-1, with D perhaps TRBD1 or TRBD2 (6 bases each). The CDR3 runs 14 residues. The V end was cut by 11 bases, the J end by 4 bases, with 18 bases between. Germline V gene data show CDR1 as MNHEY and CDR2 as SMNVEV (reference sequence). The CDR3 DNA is TGTGCCGGCACCTGGGGGGCGGATTACAATGAGCAGTTCTTC. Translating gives CAGTWGADYNEQFF.

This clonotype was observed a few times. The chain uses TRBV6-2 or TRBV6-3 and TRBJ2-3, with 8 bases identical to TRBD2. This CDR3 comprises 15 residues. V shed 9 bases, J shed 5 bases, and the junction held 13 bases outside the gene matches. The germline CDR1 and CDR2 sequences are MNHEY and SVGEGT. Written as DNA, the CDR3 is TGTGCCAGTACTTCCGGGGGGGCCGTCCGAGATACGCAGTATTTT. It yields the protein CASTSGGAVRDTQYF.

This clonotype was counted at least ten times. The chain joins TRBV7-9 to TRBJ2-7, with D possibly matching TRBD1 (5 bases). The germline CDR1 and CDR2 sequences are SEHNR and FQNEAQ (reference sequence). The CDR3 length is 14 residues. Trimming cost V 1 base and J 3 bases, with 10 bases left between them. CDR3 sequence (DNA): TGTGCCAGCAGCTTAGGGCAGGGAAACTACGAGCAGTACTTC. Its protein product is CASSLGQGNYEQYF.

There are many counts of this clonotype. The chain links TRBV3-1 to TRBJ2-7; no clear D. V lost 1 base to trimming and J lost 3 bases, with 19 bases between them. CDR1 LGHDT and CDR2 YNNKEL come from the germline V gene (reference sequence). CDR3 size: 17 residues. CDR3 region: CASSQVLSRVGNYEQYF. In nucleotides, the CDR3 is TGTGCCAGCAGCCAAGTCCTCTCCCGGGTGGGGAACTACGAGCAGTACTTC.

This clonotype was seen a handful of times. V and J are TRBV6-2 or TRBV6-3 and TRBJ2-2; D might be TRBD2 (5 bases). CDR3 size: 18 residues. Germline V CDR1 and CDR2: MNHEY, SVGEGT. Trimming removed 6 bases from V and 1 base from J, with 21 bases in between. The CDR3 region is CASSLLPRGPQNTGELFF. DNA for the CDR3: TGTGCCAGCAGCCTCCTACCCCGAGGGCCGCAGAACACCGGGGAGCTGTTTTTT.

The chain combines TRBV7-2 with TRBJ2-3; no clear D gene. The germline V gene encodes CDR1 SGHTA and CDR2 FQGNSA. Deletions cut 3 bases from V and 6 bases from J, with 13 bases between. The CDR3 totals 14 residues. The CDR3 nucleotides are TGTGCCAGCAGCTTCTCCCCAAAGTCGGATACGCAGTATTTT. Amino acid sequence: CASSFSPKSDTQYF.

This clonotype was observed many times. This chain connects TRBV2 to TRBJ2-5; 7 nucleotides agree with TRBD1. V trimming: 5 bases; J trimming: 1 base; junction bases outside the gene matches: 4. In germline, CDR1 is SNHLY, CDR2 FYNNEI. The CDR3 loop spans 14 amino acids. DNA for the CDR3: TGTGCCAGCAGTCCCGGGACAGTCCAAGAGACCCAGTACTTC. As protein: CASSPGTVQETQYF.

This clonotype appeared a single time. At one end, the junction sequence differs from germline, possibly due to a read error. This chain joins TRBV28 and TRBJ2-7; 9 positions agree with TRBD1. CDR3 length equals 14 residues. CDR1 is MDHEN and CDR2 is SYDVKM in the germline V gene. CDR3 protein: CANSPGQGWYEQYF. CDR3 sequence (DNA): TGTGCCAACAGTCCCGGACAGGGGTGGTACGAGCAGTACTTC.

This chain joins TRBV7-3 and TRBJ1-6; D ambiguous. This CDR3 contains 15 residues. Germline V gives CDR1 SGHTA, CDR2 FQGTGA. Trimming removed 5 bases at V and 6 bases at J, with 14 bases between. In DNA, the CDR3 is TGTGCCAGCAGCCGAGAGGCAGGAATTAATTCACCCCTCCACTTT. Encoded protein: CASSREAGINSPLHF.

CDR3 protein: CASSLVARAPDTQYF. CDR3 nucleotide sequence: TGTGCCAGCAGCTTAGTGGCGCGAGCTCCAGATACGCAGTATTTT. V usage is TRBV7-2 and J usage is TRBJ2-3, with no clear D. Deletions cut 1 base from V and 4 bases from J, with 12 bases between. The CDR3 is 15 amino acids. CDR1 SGHTA and CDR2 FQGNSA come from the germline V gene.

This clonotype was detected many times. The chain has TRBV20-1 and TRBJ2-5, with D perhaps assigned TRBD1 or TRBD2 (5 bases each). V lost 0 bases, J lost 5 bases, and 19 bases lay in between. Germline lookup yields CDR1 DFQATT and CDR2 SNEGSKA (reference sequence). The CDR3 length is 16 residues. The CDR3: CSARDARDPNWETQYF. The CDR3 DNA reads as TGCAGTGCTAGAGACGCCCGGGACCCTAATTGGGAGACCCAGTACTTC.

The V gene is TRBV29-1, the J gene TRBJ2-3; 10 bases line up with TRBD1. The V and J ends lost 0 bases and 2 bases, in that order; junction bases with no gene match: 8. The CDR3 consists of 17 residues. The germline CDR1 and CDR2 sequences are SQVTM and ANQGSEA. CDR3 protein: CSVEDPRQGAITDTQYF. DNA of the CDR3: TGCAGCGTTGAAGACCCCCGACAGGGGGCAATCACAGATACGCAGTATTTT.